Each of the 23 T cell receptor beta chains below was sequenced from the same sample in a study of T cell responses to AZD1222 COVID-19 vaccine. Clones were read by immunoSEQ multiplex PCR, and TCRdb kept only the in-frame ones, dropping some. The sample lists 130,000 to 150,000 clones, 88% seen once, with 5.4% in the top ten. The sequencing used peripheral blood, collected 28 days after the second dose of the MenACWY control vaccine. Receptors were obtained from an adult who received the MenACWY meningococcal vaccine as a control.

This clone showed up just a few times. This rearrangement joins TRBV4-3 to TRBJ1-2; D is ambiguous. Trimming removed 1 base at V and 4 bases at J, with 10 bases between. The germline CDR1 and CDR2 sequences are LGHNA and YSLEER. The CDR3 is 14 amino acids. This CDR3 is CASSQARSVYGYTF. For the CDR3, the DNA is TGCGCCAGCAGCCAAGCCCGTTCTGTCTATGGCTACACCTTC.

This CDR3 is CASIPEGGTKEQYF. The CDR3 region has the DNA TGTGCCAGCATTCCCGAAGGGGGGACTAAAGAGCAGTACTTC. The rearrangement links TRBV28 to TRBJ2-7; tentative D call: TRBD2 (7 bases). In germline, CDR1 is MDHEN, CDR2 SYDVKM. With 7 bases removed from V and 7 bases from J, the gap between germline ends came to 20 bases. The CDR3 extends over 14 amino acids. Looking up the rest from reference TRBV28 and TRBJ2-7 gives the full variable domain: DVKVTQSSRYLVKRTGEKVFLECVQDMDHENMFWYRQDPGLGLRLIYFSYDVKMKEKGDIPEGYSVSREKKERFSLILESASTNQTSMYLCASIPEGGTKEQYFGPGTRLTVT.

The chain joins TRBV6-5 to TRBJ2-2; D tentatively reads TRBD1 or TRBD2 (5 bases each). The V gene's germline CDR1 is MNHEY and CDR2 SVGAGI. V was trimmed by 6 bases and J by 6 bases, leaving 17 bases between them. The CDR3 loop spans 15 amino acids. In nucleotides, the CDR3 is TGTGCCAGCAGATTGACCGGGGCAACACCCGGGGAGCTGTTTTTT. Translation gives CASRLTGATPGELFF.

V gene TRBV18 combines with J gene TRBJ2-3; 12 bases are shared with TRBD2. V shed 6 bases and J 4 bases; nucleotides not matched to a gene: 8. Germline CDR1 and CDR2: KGHSH and LQKENI. The CDR3 is 16 residues long. The DNA for the CDR3 is TGTGCCAGCTCCCCGCTAGCGGGGGGGCCCTCAGATACGCAGTATTTT. Translated, it gives CASSPLAGGPSDTQYF.

This chain uses TRBV5-1 with TRBJ2-1; tentatively, D is TRBD2 (7 bases). CDR1 is SGHRS, CDR2 YFSETQ, per germline. Trimming stripped 4 bases from V and 6 bases from J, with 20 bases between. CDR3 length equals 16 residues. The CDR3 protein is CASSPEWGGRSNEQFF. Written as DNA, the CDR3 is TGCGCCAGCAGCCCCGAATGGGGGGGCCGTTCCAATGAGCAGTTCTTC.

The chain is built from TRBV28 and TRBJ1-1; D remains ambiguous. In germline, CDR1 is MDHEN, CDR2 SYDVKM. V lost 8 bases to trimming and J lost 5 bases, with 9 bases between them. There are 11 residues in the CDR3. For the CDR3, the DNA is TGTGCCAGCGGAGGGCGTACTGAAGCTTTCTTT. This encodes CASGGRTEAFF.

In its sample, this clone was seen a few times. V is TRBV7-2 and J is TRBJ1-1; 9 nucleotides agree with TRBD1. V was clipped by 6 bases and J by 5 bases; unmatched bases: 7. The germline V gene encodes CDR1 SGHTA and CDR2 FQGNSA. The CDR3 totals 14 residues. CDR3 nucleotides: TGTGCCAGCAGTCCAGGACAGGGGAGGACTGAAGCTTTCTTT. Translating gives CASSPGQGRTEAFF.

The V call is TRBV4-1, the J call TRBJ1-2; no reliable D call. There are 14 residues in the CDR3. Germline CDR1 reads MGHRA; CDR2 reads YSYEKL. V was trimmed by 0 bases and J by 6 bases, leaving 11 bases between them. DNA of the CDR3: TGCGCCAGCAGCCAAGAGAAGAGGGTGGATGGCTACACCTTC. This encodes CASSQEKRVDGYTF.

The genes are TRBV3-1 (or the pseudogene TRBV3-2) and TRBJ1-1; TRBD1 is a possible D gene (5 bases). The ends were cut back, 0 bases at V and 1 base at J, with 9 bases in the middle. Germline V gene sequence: CDR1 LGHDT, CDR2 YNNKEL (reference sequence). CDR3 size: 15 residues. The CDR3 DNA sequence: TGTGCCAGCAGCCAAGAGCTTGGGGGGAACACTGAAGCTTTCTTT. It encodes CASSQELGGNTEAFF.

CDR3 sequence reads: CASIRESSGANVLTF. The CDR3 DNA sequence: TGTGCCAGCATCCGGGAGAGCTCTGGGGCCAACGTCCTGACTTTC. The chain joins TRBV2 to TRBJ2-6; perhaps TRBD2 as D (6 bases). The V end lost 7 bases, the J end lost 0 bases, and 10 bases lay between the germline ends. Germline assignment: CDR1 SNHLY and CDR2 FYNNEI. The CDR3 runs 15 residues.

The chain uses TRBV7-2 and TRBJ1-5; no clear D. This CDR3 region has 15 residues. Germline V gene sequence: CDR1 SGHTA, CDR2 FQGNSA. With 2 bases removed from V and 3 bases from J, the gap between germline ends came to 11 bases. The CDR3 is CASSLLSTVNQPQHF. CDR3 bases: TGTGCCAGCAGCTTATTGTCTACGGTCAATCAGCCCCAGCATTTT. Filled out from reference TRBV7-2 and TRBJ1-5, the complete variable domain reads GAGVSQSPSNKVTEKGKDVELRCDPISGHTALYWYRQSLGQGLEFLIYFQGNSAPDKSGLPSDRFSAERTGGSVSTLTIQRTQQEDSAVYLCASSLLSTVNQPQHFGDGTRLSIL.

The chain combines TRBV7-2 with TRBJ1-1; 8 nucleotides match TRBD1. CDR3 size: 15 residues. With V trimmed by 6 bases and J by 1 base, 7 bases remained unmatched. In germline, CDR1 is SGHTA, CDR2 FQGNSA. CDR3 nucleotide sequence: TGTGCCAGCAGGCCCAGGGGGCTTGGGAACACTGAAGCTTTCTTT. Translation gives CASRPRGLGNTEAFF.

CDR3 loop: CATSDLQFREMNTEAFF. As DNA, the CDR3 is TGTGCCACCAGTGATTTGCAATTCAGGGAAATGAACACTGAAGCTTTCTTT. The chain joins TRBV24-1 to TRBJ1-1; the D gene is possibly TRBD1 (5 bases). The germline V and J ends were trimmed by 0 bases and 0 bases, with 13 bases remaining between them. The CDR3 length is 17 residues. Germline V gene sequence: CDR1 KGHDR, CDR2 SFDVKD.

This rearrangement joins TRBV5-1 to TRBJ2-3; D ambiguous. Germline assignment: CDR1 SGHRS and CDR2 YFSETQ. Trimming shortened V by 0 bases and J by 2 bases, and 13 bases separated the two germline ends. This CDR3 contains 16 residues. The CDR3 sequence is CASSLAAVKFTDTQYF. CDR3 DNA sequence: TGCGCCAGCAGCTTGGCGGCGGTTAAATTCACAGATACGCAGTATTTT.

The chain has TRBV4-1 and TRBJ2-1; weak D call: TRBD2 (5 bases). This CDR3 is 13 amino acids long. Trimming pared 9 bases from V and 0 bases from J, leaving 9 bases between. Germline assignment: CDR1 MGHRA and CDR2 YSYEKL. CDR3 in DNA: TGCGCCAGTCGCCGGGACTCCTACAATGAGCAGTTCTTC. Translated, it gives CASRRDSYNEQFF.

This rearrangement joins TRBV27 to TRBJ1-1; TRBD1 aligns across 7 bases. The CDR3 has 15 residues. In germline, CDR1 is MNHEY, CDR2 SMNVEV (reference sequence). The ends lost 5 bases at V and 3 bases at J; junction bases unmatched: 9. CDR3 coding DNA: TGTGCCAGCAGTCTCCCCGACAGGGCCCACACTGAAGCTTTCTTT. Encoded protein: CASSLPDRAHTEAFF.

The gene calls are TRBV4-1 and TRBJ1-3, with D unclear. Trimming cost V 1 base and J 4 bases, with 17 bases left between them. CDR3 length equals 17 residues. Germline V gives CDR1 MGHRA, CDR2 YSYEKL. The DNA for the CDR3 is TGCGCCAGCAGCCAAGGGGAAGCGAAGGGAGCGGGAAACACCATATATTTT. The encoded protein is CASSQGEAKGAGNTIYF.

This clone was seen once. The chain is built from TRBV19 and TRBJ1-1; 7 nucleotides align to TRBD1. The germline V gene has CDR1 LNHDA and CDR2 SQIVND (reference sequence). V gave up 5 bases and J gave up 0 bases; unmatched junction bases: 12. This CDR3 spans 17 amino acids. CDR3 protein: CASSLSKGAVVNTEAFF. The CDR3 nucleotides read TGTGCCAGTAGTTTGAGTAAGGGGGCAGTGGTGAACACTGAAGCTTTCTTT.

The rearrangement links TRBV28 to TRBJ2-7; maybe TRBD2 (6 bases). The V end lost 6 bases, the J end lost 0 bases, and 15 bases lay between the germline ends. In germline, CDR1 is MDHEN, CDR2 SYDVKM. This CDR3 has 15 residues. CDR3 protein: CASSSGGFVSYEQYF. In DNA, the CDR3 is TGTGCCAGCAGCTCCGGAGGGTTTGTCTCCTACGAGCAGTACTTC.

The CDR3 reads CASSPGQTWNIQYF. DNA for the CDR3: TGTGCCAGCAGCCCGGGCCAGACCTGGAACATTCAGTACTTC. The rearrangement uses TRBV5-4 and TRBJ2-4, with no clear D. Per the germline V gene, CDR1 is SGHNT and CDR2 is YYREEE (reference sequence). The CDR3 loop spans 14 amino acids. The ends were cut back, 4 bases at V and 7 bases at J, with 15 bases in the middle.

V gene TRBV4-1 combines with J gene TRBJ1-5; unclear D gene. CDR3 length: 13 amino acids. Trimming shortened V by 0 bases and J by 11 bases, and 11 bases separated the two germline ends. The germline gives CDR1 MGHRA, CDR2 YSYEKL. The CDR3 bases are TGCGCCAGCAGCCAAGAAATTTTTTGGGCCCAGCATTTT. It specifies CASSQEIFWAQHF.

There are a few counts of this clone. V gene TRBV5-5 combines with J gene TRBJ1-5; a possible D gene is TRBD1 (5 bases). Trimming took off 1 base at V and 3 bases at J, with 11 bases between the two ends. The CDR3 loop spans 15 amino acids. CDR1 is SGHKS, CDR2 YYEKEE, per germline (reference sequence). CDR3 in DNA: TGTGCCAGCAGCTTGCTGCGACAGCTCAATCAGCCCCAGCATTTT. Protein product: CASSLLRQLNQPQHF.

The chain has TRBV5-5 and TRBJ1-1; 7 bases are a match to TRBD1. Germline V gives CDR1 SGHKS, CDR2 YYEKEE (reference sequence). V lost 5 bases and J lost 0; bases outside the gene matches: 13. CDR3 length equals 17 residues. The CDR3 protein is CASSSHRGSPLNTEAFF. In nucleotides, the CDR3 is TGTGCCAGCAGTTCCCACAGGGGCTCCCCCTTGAACACTGAAGCTTTCTTT.